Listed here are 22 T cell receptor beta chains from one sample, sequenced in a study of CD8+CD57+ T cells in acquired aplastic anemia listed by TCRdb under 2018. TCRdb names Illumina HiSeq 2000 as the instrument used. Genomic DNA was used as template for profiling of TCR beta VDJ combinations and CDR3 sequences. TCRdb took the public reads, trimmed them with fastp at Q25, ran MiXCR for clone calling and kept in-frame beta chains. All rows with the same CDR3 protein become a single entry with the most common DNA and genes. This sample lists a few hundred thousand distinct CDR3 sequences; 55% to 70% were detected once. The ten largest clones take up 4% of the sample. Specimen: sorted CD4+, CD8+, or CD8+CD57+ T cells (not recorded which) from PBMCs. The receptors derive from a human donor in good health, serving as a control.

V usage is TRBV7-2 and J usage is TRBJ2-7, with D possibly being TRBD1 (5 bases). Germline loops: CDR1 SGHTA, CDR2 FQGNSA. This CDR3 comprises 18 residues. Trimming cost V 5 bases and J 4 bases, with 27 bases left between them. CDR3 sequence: CASSPGPDSGNTIYEQYF. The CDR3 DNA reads TGTGCCAGCAGCCCAGGGCCCGACTCTGGAAACACCATATACGAGCAGTACTTC.

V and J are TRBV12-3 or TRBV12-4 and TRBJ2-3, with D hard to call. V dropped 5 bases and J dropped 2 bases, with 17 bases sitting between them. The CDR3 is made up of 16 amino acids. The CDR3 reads CASSARQEPSTDTQYF. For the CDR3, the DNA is TGTGCCAGCAGTGCCCGACAAGAGCCGTCCACAGATACGCAGTATTTT.

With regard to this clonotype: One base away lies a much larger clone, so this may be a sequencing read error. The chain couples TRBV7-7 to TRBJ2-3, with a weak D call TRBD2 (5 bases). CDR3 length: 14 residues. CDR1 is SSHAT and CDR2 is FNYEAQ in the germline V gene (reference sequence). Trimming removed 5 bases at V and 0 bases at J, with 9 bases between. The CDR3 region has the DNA TGTGCCAGCAGCCCGGGATCGAGCACAGATACGCAGTATTTT. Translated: CASSPGSSTDTQYF.

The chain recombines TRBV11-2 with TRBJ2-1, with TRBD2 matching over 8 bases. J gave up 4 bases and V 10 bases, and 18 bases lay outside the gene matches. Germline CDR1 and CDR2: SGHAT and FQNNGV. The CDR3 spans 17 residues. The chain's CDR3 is CAISDGRGARIYNEQFF. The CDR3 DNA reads TGTGCCATCAGTGATGGGCGGGGGGCGCGAATATACAATGAGCAGTTCTTC.

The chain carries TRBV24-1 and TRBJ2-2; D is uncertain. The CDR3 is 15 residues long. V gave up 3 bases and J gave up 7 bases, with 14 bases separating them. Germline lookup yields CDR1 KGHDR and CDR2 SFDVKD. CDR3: CATSDPTRRGGELFF. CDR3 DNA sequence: TGTGCCACCAGTGATCCGACCCGGCGTGGCGGGGAGCTGTTTTTT.

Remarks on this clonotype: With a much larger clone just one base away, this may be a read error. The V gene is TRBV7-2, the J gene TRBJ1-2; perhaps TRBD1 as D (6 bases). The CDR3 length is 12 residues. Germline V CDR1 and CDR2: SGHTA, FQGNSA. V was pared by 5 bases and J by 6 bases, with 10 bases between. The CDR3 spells CASSQGGNGYTF. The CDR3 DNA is TGTGCCAGCAGCCAAGGGGGGAATGGCTACACCTTC. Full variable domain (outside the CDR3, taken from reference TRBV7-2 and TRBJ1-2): GAGVSQSPSNKVTEKGKDVELRCDPISGHTALYWYRQSLGQGLEFLIYFQGNSAPDKSGLPSDRFSAERTGGSVSTLTIQRTQQEDSAVYLCASSQGGNGYTFGSGTRLTVV.

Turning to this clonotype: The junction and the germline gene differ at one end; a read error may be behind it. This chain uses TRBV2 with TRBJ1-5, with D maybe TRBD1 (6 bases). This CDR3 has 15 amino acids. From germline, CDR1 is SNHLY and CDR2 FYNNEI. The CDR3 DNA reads TGTGCCAGCAGGACGCAACAGGGCCGAAGCCAACCCCTGCACTTT. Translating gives CASRTQQGRSQPLHF.

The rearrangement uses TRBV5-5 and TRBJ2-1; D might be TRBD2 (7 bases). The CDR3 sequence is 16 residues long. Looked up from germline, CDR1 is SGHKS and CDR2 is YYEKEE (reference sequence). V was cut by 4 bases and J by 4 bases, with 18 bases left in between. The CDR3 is CASSLTVAGAYNEQFF. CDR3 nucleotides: TGTGCCAGCAGCCTGACAGTGGCGGGGGCTTACAATGAGCAGTTCTTC.

The CDR3 is CASRARSGARANYGYTF. The CDR3 DNA is TGTGCCAGCAGGGCGAGGTCGGGGGCACGTGCCAACTATGGCTACACCTTC. V usage is TRBV7-2 and J usage is TRBJ1-2; possibly TRBD1 for D (6 bases). The CDR3 consists of 17 residues. Germline CDR1 is SGHTA and CDR2 is FQGNSA. Trimming shortened V by 6 bases and J by 2 bases, and 22 bases separated the two germline ends.

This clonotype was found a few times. The CDR3 region has the DNA TGTGCCAGCAGCCAAGATCCAGGCAGGAGCACTGAAGCTTTCTTT. Translated: CASSQDPGRSTEAFF. The rearrangement joins TRBV2 to TRBJ1-1; D gene unclear. The V end was cut by 6 bases, the J end by 4 bases, with 18 bases between. Germline V CDR1 and CDR2: SNHLY, FYNNEI. The CDR3 length is 15 residues.

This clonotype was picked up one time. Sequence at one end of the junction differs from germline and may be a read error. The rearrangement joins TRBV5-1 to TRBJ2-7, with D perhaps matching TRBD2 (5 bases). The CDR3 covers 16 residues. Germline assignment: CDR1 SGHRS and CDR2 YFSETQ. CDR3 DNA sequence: TGTGCCAGCAGCATCTGCGAGAGCACTGGCGGGTACGAGCAGTACTTC. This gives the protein CASSICESTGGYEQYF. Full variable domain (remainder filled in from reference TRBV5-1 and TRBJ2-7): KAGVTQTPRYLIKTRGQQVTLSCSPISGHRSVSWYQQTPGQGLQFLFEYFSETQRNKGNFPGRFSGRQFSNSRSEMNVSTLELGDSALYLCASSICESTGGYEQYFGPGTRLTVT.

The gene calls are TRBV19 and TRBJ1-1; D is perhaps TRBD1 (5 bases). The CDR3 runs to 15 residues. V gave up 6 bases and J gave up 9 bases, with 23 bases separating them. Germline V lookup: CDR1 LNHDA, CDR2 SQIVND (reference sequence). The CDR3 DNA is TGTGCCAGTAGCTCCTTGGCGGCGGGGGGGACTAAAGCTTTCTTT. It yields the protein CASSSLAAGGTKAFF.

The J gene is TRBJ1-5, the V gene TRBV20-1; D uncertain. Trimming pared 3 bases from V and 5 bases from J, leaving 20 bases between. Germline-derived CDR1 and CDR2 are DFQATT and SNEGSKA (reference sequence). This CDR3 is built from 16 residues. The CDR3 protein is CSARGPSGNRDQPQHF. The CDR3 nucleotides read TGCAGTGCTAGGGGCCCCAGCGGAAATAGGGATCAGCCCCAGCATTTT.

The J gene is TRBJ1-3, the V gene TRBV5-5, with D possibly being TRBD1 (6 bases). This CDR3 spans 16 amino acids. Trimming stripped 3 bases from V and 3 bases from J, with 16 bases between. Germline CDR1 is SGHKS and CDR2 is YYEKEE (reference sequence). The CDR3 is CASSSTTPGDGNTIYF. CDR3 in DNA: TGTGCCAGCAGCTCGACAACCCCAGGGGATGGAAACACCATATATTTT.

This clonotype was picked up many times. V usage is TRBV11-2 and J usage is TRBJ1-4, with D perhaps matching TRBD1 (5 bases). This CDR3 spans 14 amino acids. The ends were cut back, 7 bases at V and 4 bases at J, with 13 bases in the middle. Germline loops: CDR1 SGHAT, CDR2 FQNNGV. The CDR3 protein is CASTPGRFNEKLFF. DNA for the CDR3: TGTGCCAGCACTCCGGGACGGTTTAATGAAAAACTGTTTTTT.

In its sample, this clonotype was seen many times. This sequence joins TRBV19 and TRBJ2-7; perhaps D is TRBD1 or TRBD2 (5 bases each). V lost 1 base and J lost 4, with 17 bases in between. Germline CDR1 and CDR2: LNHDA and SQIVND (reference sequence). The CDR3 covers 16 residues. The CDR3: CASSIGRAGFGYEQYF. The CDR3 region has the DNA TGTGCCAGTAGTATAGGGCGGGCAGGGTTCGGATACGAGCAGTACTTC. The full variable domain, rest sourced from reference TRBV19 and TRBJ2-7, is DGGITQSPKYLFRKEGQNVTLSCEQNLNHDAMYWYRQDPGQGLRLIYYSQIVNDFQKGDIAEGYSVSREKKESFPLTVTSAQKNPTAFYLCASSIGRAGFGYEQYFGPGTRLTVT.

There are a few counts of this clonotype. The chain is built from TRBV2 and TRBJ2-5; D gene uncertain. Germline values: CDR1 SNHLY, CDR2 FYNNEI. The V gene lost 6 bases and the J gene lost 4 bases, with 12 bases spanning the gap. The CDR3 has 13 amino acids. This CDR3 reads CASSSWRRETQYF. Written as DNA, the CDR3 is TGTGCCAGCAGCTCCTGGCGACGAGAGACCCAGTACTTC.

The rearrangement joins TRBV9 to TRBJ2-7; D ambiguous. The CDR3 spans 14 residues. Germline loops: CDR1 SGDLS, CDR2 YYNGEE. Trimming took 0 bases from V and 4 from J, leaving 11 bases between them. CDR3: CASSVGVGEYEQYF. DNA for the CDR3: TGTGCCAGCAGCGTAGGTGTAGGAGAATACGAGCAGTACTTC.

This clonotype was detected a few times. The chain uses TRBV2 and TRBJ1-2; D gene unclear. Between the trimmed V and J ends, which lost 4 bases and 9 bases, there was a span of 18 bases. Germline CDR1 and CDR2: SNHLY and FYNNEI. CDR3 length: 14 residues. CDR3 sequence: CASSALEDVGSYTF. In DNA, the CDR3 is TGTGCCAGCAGTGCTTTGGAGGACGTCGGGAGCTACACCTTC. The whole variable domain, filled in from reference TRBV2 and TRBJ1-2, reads EPEVTQTPSHQVTQMGQEVILRCVPISNHLYFYWYRQILGQKVEFLVSFYNNEISEKSEIFDDQFSVERPDGSNFTLKIRSTKLEDSAMYFCASSALEDVGSYTFGSGTRLTVV.

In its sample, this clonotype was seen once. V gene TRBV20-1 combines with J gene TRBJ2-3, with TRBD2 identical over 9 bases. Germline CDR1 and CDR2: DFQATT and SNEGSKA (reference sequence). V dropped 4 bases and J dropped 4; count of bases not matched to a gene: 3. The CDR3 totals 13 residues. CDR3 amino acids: CSATRTSADTQYF. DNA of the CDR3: TGCAGTGCTACCCGGACTAGCGCAGATACGCAGTATTTT.

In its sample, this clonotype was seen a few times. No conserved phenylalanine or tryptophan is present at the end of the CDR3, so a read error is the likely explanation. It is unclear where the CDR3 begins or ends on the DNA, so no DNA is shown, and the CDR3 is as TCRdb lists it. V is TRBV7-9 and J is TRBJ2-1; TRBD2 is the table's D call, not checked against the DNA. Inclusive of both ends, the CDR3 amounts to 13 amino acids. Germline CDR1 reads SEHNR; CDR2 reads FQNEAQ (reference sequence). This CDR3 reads CASTGRRPSTSGL.

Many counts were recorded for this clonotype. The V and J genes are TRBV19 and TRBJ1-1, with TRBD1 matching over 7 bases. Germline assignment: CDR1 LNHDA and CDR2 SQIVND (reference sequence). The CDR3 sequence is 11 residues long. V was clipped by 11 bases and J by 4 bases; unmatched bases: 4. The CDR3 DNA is TGTGCCTGCAGGGGGGGCACTGAAGCTTTCTTT. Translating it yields CACRGGTEAFF.